Detailed here is one T cell receptor beta chain. Its antigen is as yet unknown. CDR3 size: 13 residues. With 6 bases removed from V and 0 bases from J, the gap between germline ends came to 9 bases. Germline V gene data show CDR1 as DFQATT and CDR2 as SNEGSKA (reference sequence). With a J-beta primer mix and a sample-barcoded 5' primer, a second PCR ran about 7 to 11 cycles. TCRdb reprocessed the 5' RACE reads via MiXCR and lists one record per CDR3 protein. The table has over 1,300,000 distinct CDR3 sequences, around 55% seen once. This sample is drawn from a study of blood T cells in healthy people across ages. Notes on the study in general: A roughly linear fall in TCR beta diversity per million T cells was seen with increasing age.

The specimen was blood. This sequence joins TRBV20-1 and TRBJ2-1; tentative D call: TRBD1 (5 bases). This sequence was found in a man between 18 and 35 years old in good health. The DNA of the CDR3 is TGCAGTGCCGACAGCACCTCCTACAATGAGCAGTTCTTC. Residues: CSADSTSYNEQFF.